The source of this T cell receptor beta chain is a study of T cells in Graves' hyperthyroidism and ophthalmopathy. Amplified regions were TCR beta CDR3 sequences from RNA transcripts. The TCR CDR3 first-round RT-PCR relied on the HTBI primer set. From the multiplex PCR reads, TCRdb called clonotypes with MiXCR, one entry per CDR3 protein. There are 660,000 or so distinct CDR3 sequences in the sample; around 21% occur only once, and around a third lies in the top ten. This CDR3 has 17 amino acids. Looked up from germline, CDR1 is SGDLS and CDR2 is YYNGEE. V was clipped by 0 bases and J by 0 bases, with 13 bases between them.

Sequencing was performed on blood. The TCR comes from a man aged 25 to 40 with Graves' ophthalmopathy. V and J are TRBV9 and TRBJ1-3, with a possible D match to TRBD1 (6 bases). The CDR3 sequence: CASSVEQGLLSGNTIYF. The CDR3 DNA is TGTGCCAGCAGCGTAGAACAGGGCCTCCTCTCTGGAAACACCATATATTTT.